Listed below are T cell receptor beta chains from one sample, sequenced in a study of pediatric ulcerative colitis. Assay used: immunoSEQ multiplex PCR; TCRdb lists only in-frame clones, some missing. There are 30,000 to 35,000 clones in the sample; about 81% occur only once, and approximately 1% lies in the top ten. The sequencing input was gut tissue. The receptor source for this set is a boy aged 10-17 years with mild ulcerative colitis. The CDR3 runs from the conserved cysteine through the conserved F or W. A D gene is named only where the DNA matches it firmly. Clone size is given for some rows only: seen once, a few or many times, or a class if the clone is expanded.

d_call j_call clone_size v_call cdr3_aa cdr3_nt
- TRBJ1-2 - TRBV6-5 CASSYSGVGVYGYTF TGTGCCAGCAGTTACTCGGGGGTAGGCGTCTATGGCTACACCTTC
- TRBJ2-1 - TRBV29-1 CSVEGLHRDRSTEQFF TGCAGCGTTGAAGGGCTACACCGGGACCGGAGTACCGAGCAGTTCTTC
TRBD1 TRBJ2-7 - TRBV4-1 CASSQEQGVGEQYF TGCGCCAGCAGCCAAGAACAGGGGGTAGGCGAGCAGTACTTC
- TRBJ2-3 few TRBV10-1 CASSHSTDTQYF TGCGCCAGCAGTCATAGTACAGATACGCAGTATTTT
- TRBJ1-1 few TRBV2 CASRPQANTEAFF TGTGCCAGCAGGCCACAAGCTAACACTGAAGCTTTCTTT
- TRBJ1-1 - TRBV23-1 CASSQSDKQDPNTEAFF TGCGCCAGCAGTCAATCGGACAAGCAGGACCCGAACACTGAAGCTTTCTTT
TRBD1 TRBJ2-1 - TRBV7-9 CASSPRDRDNEQFF TGTGCCAGCAGCCCCCGGGACAGAGACAATGAGCAGTTCTTC
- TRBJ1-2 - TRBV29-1 CSVDPQQGASGYTF TGCAGCGTCGACCCTCAACAGGGAGCCTCTGGCTACACCTTC
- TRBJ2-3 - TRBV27 CASSPGTLGLARTDTQYF TGTGCCAGCAGTCCAGGGACCCTTGGTCTTGCACGCACAGATACGCAGTATTTT
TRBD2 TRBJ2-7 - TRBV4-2 CASSQGRLARDEQYF TGTGCCAGCAGCCAAGGTCGACTAGCCCGGGACGAGCAGTACTTC
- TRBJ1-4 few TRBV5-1 CASSLDLSSREKLFF TGCGCCAGCAGCTTGGACTTGAGTTCGAGGGAAAAACTGTTTTTT
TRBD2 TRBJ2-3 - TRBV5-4 CASSPTSGDTDTQYF TGTGCCAGCAGTCCTACTAGCGGGGACACAGATACGCAGTATTTT
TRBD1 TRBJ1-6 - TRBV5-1 CASSLSTGGTGSPLHF TGCGCCAGCAGCTTGAGTACAGGGGGTACTGGTTCACCCCTCCACTTT
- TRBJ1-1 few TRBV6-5 CASSEQGLLTEAFF TGTGCCAGCAGTGAACAGGGCCTGTTAACTGAAGCTTTCTTT
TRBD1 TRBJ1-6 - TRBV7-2 CASSTLEGAGSPLHF TGTGCCAGCAGCACCCTGGAGGGGGCGGGTTCACCCCTCCACTTT
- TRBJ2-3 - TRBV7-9 CASSPFVRGTDTQYF TGTGCCAGCAGCCCCTTTGTCCGGGGCACAGATACGCAGTATTTT
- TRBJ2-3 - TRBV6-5 CASSGHTQYF TGTGCCAGCAGCGGGCATACGCAGTATTTT
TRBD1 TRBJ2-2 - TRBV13 CASSLQGAGELFF TGTGCCAGCAGCTTACAGGGGGCCGGGGAGCTGTTTTTT